A selection of T cell receptor beta chains follows, all from one sample in a study of cytomegalovirus exposure and HLA in healthy donors. Here immunoSEQ multiplex PCR was the method, and the copy in TCRdb shows in-frame clones only, minus some. The sample lists tens of thousands of clones; around 79% were seen once. Sequenced: PBMCs. The receptor source for this set is a man aged 35 to 55 in good health and CMV-seronegative. Both conserved end residues are part of each CDR3. D genes are given only for firm matches.

j_gene	len	v_gene	d_gene	CDR3aa
TRBJ2-6	16	TRBV5-4	TRBD1	CASSQGQGLGANGLTF
TRBJ1-5	14	TRBV28	-	CASSFSVGNQPQHF
TRBJ2-1	12	TRBV5-4	-	CASSLDRNEQFF
TRBJ1-3	13	TRBV7-9	-	CASSLAWLNTIYF
TRBJ2-5	14	TRBV7-2	TRBD1	CASSSDRAQETQYF
TRBJ2-1	15	TRBV25-1	TRBD2	CASSMAGGTYNEQFF
TRBJ1-1	12	TRBV13	-	CASSFIQGEAFF
TRBJ2-1	15	TRBV4-2	TRBD2	CASSQGTSEYNEQFF
TRBJ1-1	17	TRBV5-1	TRBD1	CASSPGTVSFMNTEAFF
TRBJ2-1	15	TRBV7-9	-	CASSLKAGRPDEQFF
TRBJ2-1	14	TRBV25-1	-	CASSGAGSRNEQFF
TRBJ1-4	15	TRBV18	-	CASSPYRVTNEKLFF
TRBJ1-2	13	TRBV2	-	CASSVSDNYGYTF
TRBJ2-3	15	TRBV13	TRBD2	CASSPRLARGDTQYF
TRBJ2-3	14	TRBV27	TRBD2	CASVAGDSTDTQYF
TRBJ1-5	14	TRBV7-8	TRBD1	CASSRTGMFQPQHF
TRBJ1-1	16	TRBV10-3	TRBD1	CAISSTTFQGGTEAFF
TRBJ1-6	18	TRBV30	-	CAWRGGQAGDTHNSPLHF
TRBJ2-7	14	TRBV6-1	TRBD1	CASSTGQGRSEQYF
TRBJ1-1	13	TRBV28	-	CASQVTGNTEAFF
TRBJ2-6	14	TRBV9	-	CASGGGSGANGLTF
TRBJ2-1	14	TRBV7-3	TRBD2	CASSLNAGREEQFF
TRBJ2-7	14	TRBV6-5	TRBD2	CASSPLAGGYEQYF
TRBJ2-1	13	TRBV12-5	-	CASGLVVSVEQFF
TRBJ1-1	16	TRBV19	-	CASSISISGSTTKAFF
TRBJ1-5	18	TRBV7-9	-	CASSLTGSSLGQDQPQHF